The 13 T cell receptor beta chains below come from one sample, sequenced in a study of cytomegalovirus exposure and HLA in healthy donors. The primer mix had 60 Vbeta and 13 Jbeta primers. Sequenced by immunoSEQ multiplex PCR; TCRdb stores in-frame clones only, minus some. Among fewer than 150,000 clones, around 80% were seen once, and the ten largest hold around 2.2%. The sample consisted of PBMCs. These receptors were taken from a man aged 25 to 45 in good health and CMV-seronegative.

The chain links TRBV7-2 to TRBJ2-3, with D maybe TRBD2 (5 bases). The CDR3 covers 15 residues. Trimming removed 4 bases at V and 2 bases at J, with 13 bases between. Germline V gene sequence: CDR1 SGHTA, CDR2 FQGNSA. The CDR3 region is CASSSTLVPTDTQYF. CDR3 coding DNA: TGTGCCAGCAGCTCGACACTAGTGCCCACAGATACGCAGTATTTT.

The chain is built from TRBV6-7 and TRBJ2-5, with 9 bases lining up with TRBD1. TRBV6-7 is given ORF status, its function remaining uncertain. The CDR3 totals 17 residues. Germline trimming cut 5 bases from V and 2 bases from J; bases unmatched to any gene: 12. CDR3 region: CASSHLLWDREQETQYF. DNA for the CDR3: TGTGCCAGCAGTCATTTACTATGGGACAGGGAGCAAGAGACCCAGTACTTC.

The chain joins TRBV7-2 to TRBJ1-4; tentative D call: TRBD1 (6 bases). The CDR3 contains 14 residues. V shed 5 bases and J shed 7 bases, with 14 bases lying between them. CDR1 and CDR2 from the germline V gene are SGHTA and FQGNSA. The CDR3 sequence: CASSPPGHPEKLFF. CDR3 nucleotides: TGTGCCAGCAGCCCTCCGGGACACCCTGAAAAACTGTTTTTT.

Only a few counts were recorded for this clone. This chain joins TRBV21-1 and TRBJ2-5; the table's D call, TRBD2, has no DNA check behind it. TRBV21-1 is designated a pseudogene. This CDR3 is 11 amino acids long. As DNA, the CDR3 is TGTGCCAGCAGCCGCCAAGAGACCCAGTACTTC. This gives the protein CASSRQETQYF.

This chain connects TRBV5-6 to TRBJ2-1; 8 bases line up with TRBD1. From germline, CDR1 is SGHDT and CDR2 YYEEEE. Germline trimming cut 2 bases from V and 2 bases from J; bases unmatched to any gene: 3. CDR3 size: 15 residues. This CDR3 is CASSLTTGAYNEQFF. CDR3 in DNA: TGTGCCAGCAGCTTAACGACAGGGGCCTACAATGAGCAGTTCTTC.

This clone has just a few counts. V usage is TRBV5-1 and J usage is TRBJ1-2; no firm D call. CDR1 and CDR2 (germline): SGHRS, YFSETQ. The CDR3 sequence is 13 residues long. Between the trimmed V and J ends, which lost 1 base and 0 bases, there was a span of 4 bases. The CDR3 region is CASSLSTNYGYTF. In nucleotides, the CDR3 is TGCGCCAGCAGCTTGAGCACTAACTATGGCTACACCTTC.

The CDR3 DNA is TGCGCCAGCAGTGAGTTTATAGCGGGAGGCAATGAGCAGTTCTTC. Amino acid sequence: CASSEFIAGGNEQFF. This chain joins TRBV10-2 and TRBJ2-1; the match to TRBD2 covers 10 bases. Unmatched junction bases numbered 3, after V lost 1 base and J lost 6 bases. Germline lookup yields CDR1 WSHSY and CDR2 SAAADI. This CDR3 region has 15 residues.

The sample holds a few counts of this clone. This sequence joins TRBV5-8 and TRBJ1-1; 10 bases align to TRBD1. J was trimmed by 4 bases and V by 0 bases; bases with no gene match: 0. The CDR3 runs to 14 residues. Germline CDR1 SGHTS, CDR2 YDEGEE. CDR3 bases: TGTGCCAGCAGCTTGGGACAGGGGGCCACTGAAGCTTTCTTT. This encodes CASSLGQGATEAFF. Variable domain in full (rest from reference TRBV5-8 and TRBJ1-1): EAGVTQSPTHLIKTRGQQATLRCSPISGHTSVYWYQQALGLGLQFLLWYDEGEERNRGNFPPRFSGRQFPNYSSELNVNALELEDSALYLCASSLGQGATEAFFGQGTRLTVV.

For the CDR3, the DNA is TGTGCCAGCAGCCGGGGGGTCTATGGCTACACCTTC. Protein product: CASSRGVYGYTF. V gene TRBV7-2 combines with J gene TRBJ1-2; D may be TRBD1 (5 bases). Looked up from germline, CDR1 is SGHTA and CDR2 is FQGNSA. Trimming removed 5 bases from V and 4 bases from J, with 8 bases in between. The CDR3 consists of 12 residues.

This CDR3 reads CSAAFAQGDIQYF. For the CDR3, the DNA is TGCAGCGCCGCTTTTGCACAGGGGGACATTCAGTACTTC. The chain carries TRBV29-1 and TRBJ2-4; 8 positions agree with TRBD1. The CDR3 is 13 residues long. V trimming: 7 bases; J trimming: 8 bases; junction bases outside the gene matches: 10. Germline-derived CDR1 and CDR2 are SQVTM and ANQGSEA.

This clone appeared a single time. The rearrangement uses TRBV2 and TRBJ1-2, with 7 positions matching TRBD1. The V gene's germline CDR1 is SNHLY and CDR2 FYNNEI. The CDR3 has 14 amino acids. The CDR3 sequence is CAGALEGAGYGYTF. CDR3 DNA: TGTGCTGGGGCATTGGAGGGGGCAGGCTATGGCTACACCTTC.

The chain has TRBV9 and TRBJ2-7, with TRBD1 matching 7 bases. CDR1 is SGDLS and CDR2 is YYNGEE in the germline V gene. The CDR3 runs 15 residues. V dropped 0 bases and J dropped 2; count of bases not matched to a gene: 5. The CDR3 region is CASSVEGDSTYEQYF. The CDR3 coding sequence is TGTGCCAGCAGCGTAGAAGGGGACAGTACCTACGAGCAGTACTTC. Combining the CDR3 with reference TRBV9 and TRBJ2-7 gives the whole variable domain DSGVTQTPKHLITATGQRVTLRCSPRSGDLSVYWYQQSLDQGLQFLIQYYNGEERAKGNILERFSAQQFPDLHSELNLSSLELGDSALYFCASSVEGDSTYEQYFGPGTRLTVT.

The chain uses TRBV27 and TRBJ2-3; TRBD2 agrees at 7 bases. The ends lost 1 base at V and 5 bases at J; junction bases unmatched: 15. Germline assignment: CDR1 MNHEY and CDR2 SMNVEV (reference sequence). The CDR3 is made up of 18 amino acids. In DNA form, the CDR3 reads TGTGCCAGCAGTTTATACCCCCCGCTAGCGGTTCGGGGAGATACGCAGTATTTT. This encodes CASSLYPPLAVRGDTQYF.